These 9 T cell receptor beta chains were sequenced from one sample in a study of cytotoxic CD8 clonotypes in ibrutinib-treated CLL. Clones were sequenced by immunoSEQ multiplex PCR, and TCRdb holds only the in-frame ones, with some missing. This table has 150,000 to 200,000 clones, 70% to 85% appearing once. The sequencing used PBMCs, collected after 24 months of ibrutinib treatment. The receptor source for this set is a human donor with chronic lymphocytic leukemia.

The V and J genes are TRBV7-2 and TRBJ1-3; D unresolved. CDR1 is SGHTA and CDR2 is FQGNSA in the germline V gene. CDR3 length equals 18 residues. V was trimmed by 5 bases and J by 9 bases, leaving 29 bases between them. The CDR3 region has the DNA TGTGCCAGCAGCCTTGTAGTGGGCGGTATCGGTTTGTCGTTCACCATATATTTT. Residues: CASSLVVGGIGLSFTIYF.

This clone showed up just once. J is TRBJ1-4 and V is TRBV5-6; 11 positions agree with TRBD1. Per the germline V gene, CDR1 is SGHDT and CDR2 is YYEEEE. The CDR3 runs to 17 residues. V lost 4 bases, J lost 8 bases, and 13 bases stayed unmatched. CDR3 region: CASSLLKRGQGVEKLFF. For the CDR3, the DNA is TGTGCCAGCAGCCTCCTTAAGCGGGGACAGGGGGTCGAAAAACTGTTTTTT.

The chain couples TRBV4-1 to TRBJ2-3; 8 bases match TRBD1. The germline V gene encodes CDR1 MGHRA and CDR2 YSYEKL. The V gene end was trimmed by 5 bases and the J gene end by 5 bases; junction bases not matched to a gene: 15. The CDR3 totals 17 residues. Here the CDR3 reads CASSSRPGGSWKDTQYF. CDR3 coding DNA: TGCGCCAGCAGCTCCCGACCAGGGGGCAGCTGGAAAGATACGCAGTATTTT.

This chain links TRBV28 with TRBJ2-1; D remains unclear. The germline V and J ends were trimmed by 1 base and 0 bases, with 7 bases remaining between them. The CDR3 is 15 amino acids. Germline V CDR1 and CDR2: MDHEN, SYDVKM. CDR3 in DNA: TGTGCCAGCAGTTTATCCGCTAGCTCCTACAATGAGCAGTTCTTC. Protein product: CASSLSASSYNEQFF.

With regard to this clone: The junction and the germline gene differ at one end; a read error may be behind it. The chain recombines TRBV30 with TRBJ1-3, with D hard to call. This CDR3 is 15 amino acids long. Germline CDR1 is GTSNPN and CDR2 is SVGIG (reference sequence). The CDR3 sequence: CASARNIYSGSTIYF. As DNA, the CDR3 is TGTGCCTCCGCCCGTAATATTTACTCTGGAAGCACCATATATTTT.

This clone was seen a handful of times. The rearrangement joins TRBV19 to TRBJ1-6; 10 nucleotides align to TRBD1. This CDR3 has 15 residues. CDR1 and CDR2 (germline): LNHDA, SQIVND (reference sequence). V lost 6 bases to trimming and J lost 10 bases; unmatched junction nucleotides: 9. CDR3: CASSRAGTGVSPLHF. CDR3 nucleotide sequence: TGTGCCAGTAGCCGCGCCGGGACAGGGGTATCACCCCTCCACTTT.

The CDR3 sequence is CAIKTASSYEQYF. Here the CDR3 DNA reads TGTGCCATCAAGACAGCGAGCTCCTACGAGCAGTACTTC. The J gene is TRBJ2-7, the V gene TRBV10-3; D might be TRBD1 (5 bases). V lost 7 bases, J lost 0 bases, and 10 bases lay in between. Germline CDR1 is ENHRY and CDR2 is SYGVKD. The CDR3 runs 13 residues.

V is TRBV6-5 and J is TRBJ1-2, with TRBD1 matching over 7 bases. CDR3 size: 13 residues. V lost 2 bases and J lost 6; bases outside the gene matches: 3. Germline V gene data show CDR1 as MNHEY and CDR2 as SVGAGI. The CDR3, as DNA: TGTGCCAGCAGTTACAAGGGGGCCCATGGCTACACCTTC. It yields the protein CASSYKGAHGYTF.

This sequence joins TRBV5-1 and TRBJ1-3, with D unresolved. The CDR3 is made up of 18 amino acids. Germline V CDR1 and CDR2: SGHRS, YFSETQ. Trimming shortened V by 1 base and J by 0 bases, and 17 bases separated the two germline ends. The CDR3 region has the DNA TGCGCCAGCAGCTTGAACGTCATGGCAGGCGGCTCTGGAAACACCATATATTTT. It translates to CASSLNVMAGGSGNTIYF.